This record concerns one TCR beta chain sequence. Its antigen remains unidentified. These data belong to a study of cytomegalovirus exposure and HLA in healthy donors. Study findings and constraints: Later work associated roughly 15,000 TCR beta sequences with HLA alleles at 0.05 false discovery rate. It was likely that a cluster of highly shared sequence variants was a sequencing artifact. Accurate predictions that matched the HLA-A and HLA-B alleles of most subjects were reportedly made from TCR beta sequences.

Healthy individuals who donated bone marrow served as the donors. V lost 1 base, J lost 3 bases, and 3 bases stayed unmatched. The CDR3 sequence is 17 residues long. Germline loops: CDR1 MGHDK, CDR2 SYGVNS. The PCR contained 60 Vbeta and 13 Jbeta primers. Profiling relied on immunoSEQ multiplex PCR, and the TCRdb table lists in-frame clones only, not all of them. This sample has 100,000 to 150,000 clones; approximately 80% occur once, and the top ten carry roughly 3.9%. What was sequenced was PBMCs. The sequence was obtained from a male donor in good health and CMV-seropositive. The V call is TRBV25-1, the J call TRBJ2-2; TRBD2 aligns across 12 bases. The CDR3 DNA reads TGTGCCAGCAGTGAATTGAGGACTAGCGGGGACACCGGGGAGCTGTTTTTT. This gives the protein CASSELRTSGDTGELFF.